The following is a T cell receptor (beta chain) sequence with its context. This sample stems from a study of T cells in Graves' hyperthyroidism and ophthalmopathy. The germline V gene has CDR1 MNHNS and CDR2 SASEGT. V dropped 10 bases and J dropped 4 bases, with 19 bases sitting between them. The CDR3 is 14 amino acids. Patients with ophthalmopathy all had a Clinical Activity Score of at least 3, a NOSPECS grade of at least 4 and duration under 3 months. Fresh peripheral blood, 7.5 to 10 ml, was the source of the PBMCs. RNA transcripts yielded amplified TCR beta CDR3 regions. With the HTBI primer set, the TCR CDR3 went through a first round of RT-PCR. MiXCR, run by TCRdb on the multiplex PCR reads, gives a single entry per CDR3 protein. The table includes around 270,000 distinct CDR3 sequences, roughly 20% detected once.

This rearrangement joins TRBV6-1 to TRBJ1-2; D is perhaps TRBD1 (6 bases). The sequencing sample was made of blood. This receptor was taken from a middle-aged man with Graves' ophthalmopathy. CDR3 sequence reads: CATNRDTGVYGYTF. Here the CDR3 DNA reads TGTGCCACCAACCGGGACACCGGGGTCTATGGCTACACCTTC.